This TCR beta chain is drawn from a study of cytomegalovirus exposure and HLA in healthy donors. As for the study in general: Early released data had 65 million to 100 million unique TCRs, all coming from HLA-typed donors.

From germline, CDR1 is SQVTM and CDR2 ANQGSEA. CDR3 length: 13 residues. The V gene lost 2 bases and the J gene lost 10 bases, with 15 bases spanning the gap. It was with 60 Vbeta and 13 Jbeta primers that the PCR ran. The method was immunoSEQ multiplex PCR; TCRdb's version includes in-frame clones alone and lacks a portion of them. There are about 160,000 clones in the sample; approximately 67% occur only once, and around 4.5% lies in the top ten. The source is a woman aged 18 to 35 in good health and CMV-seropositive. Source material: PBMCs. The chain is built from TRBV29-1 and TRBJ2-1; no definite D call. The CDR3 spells CSVETLTMREQFF. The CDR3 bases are TGCAGCGTTGAAACCCTAACTATGAGAGAGCAGTTCTTC.